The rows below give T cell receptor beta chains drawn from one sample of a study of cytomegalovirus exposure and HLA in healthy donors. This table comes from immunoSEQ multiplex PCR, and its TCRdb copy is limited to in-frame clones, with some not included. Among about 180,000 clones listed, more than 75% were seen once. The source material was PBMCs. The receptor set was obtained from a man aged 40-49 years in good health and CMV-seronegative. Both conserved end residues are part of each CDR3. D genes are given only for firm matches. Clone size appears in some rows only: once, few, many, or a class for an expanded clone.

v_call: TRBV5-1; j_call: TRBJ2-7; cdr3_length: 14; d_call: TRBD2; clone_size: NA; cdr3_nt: TGCGCCAGCAGCTTGACTAGCGGGCCCTACGAGCAGTACTTC; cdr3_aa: CASSLTSGPYEQYF
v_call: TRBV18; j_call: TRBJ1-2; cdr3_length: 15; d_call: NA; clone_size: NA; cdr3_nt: TGTGCCAGCTCACCTCAGGGAAGGGGTAACTATGGCTACACCTTC; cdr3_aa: CASSPQGRGNYGYTF
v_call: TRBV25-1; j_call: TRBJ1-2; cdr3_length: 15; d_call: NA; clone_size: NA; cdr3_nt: TGTGCCAGCAGTGAACTTGGGGAGGCGAACTATGGCTACACCTTC; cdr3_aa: CASSELGEANYGYTF
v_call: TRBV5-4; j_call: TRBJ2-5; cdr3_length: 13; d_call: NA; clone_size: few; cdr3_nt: TGTGCCAGCAGCCAAGGGACACAAGAGACCCAGTACTTC; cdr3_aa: CASSQGTQETQYF
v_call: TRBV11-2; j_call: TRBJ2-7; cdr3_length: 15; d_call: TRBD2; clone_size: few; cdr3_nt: TGTGCCAGCAGCCCAGGGACTAGCGGCTACTACGAGCAGTACTTC; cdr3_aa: CASSPGTSGYYEQYF
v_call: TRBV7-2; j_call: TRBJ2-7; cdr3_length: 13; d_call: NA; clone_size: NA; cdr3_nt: TGTGCCAGCAGCACCACAGGCTCCTACGAGCAGTACTTC; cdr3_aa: CASSTTGSYEQYF
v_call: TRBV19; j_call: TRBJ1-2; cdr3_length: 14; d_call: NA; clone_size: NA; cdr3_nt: TGTGCCAGTTTAAACAGTGTAACTCGCTATGGCTACACCTTC; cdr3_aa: CASLNSVTRYGYTF
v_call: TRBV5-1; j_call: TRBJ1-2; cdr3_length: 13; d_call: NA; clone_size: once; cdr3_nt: TGCGCCAGTAATAGGGGCGCAGCCTATGGCTACACCTTC; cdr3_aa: CASNRGAAYGYTF
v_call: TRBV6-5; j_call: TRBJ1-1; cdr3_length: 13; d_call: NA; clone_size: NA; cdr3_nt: TGTGCCAGCAGTTATGGGTCGAGGACTGAAGCTTTCTTT; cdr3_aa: CASSYGSRTEAFF
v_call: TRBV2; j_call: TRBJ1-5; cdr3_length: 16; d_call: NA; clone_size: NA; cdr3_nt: TGTGCCAGCAGCGAGCCGGGACAACATAGCAATCAGCCCCAGCATTTT; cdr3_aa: CASSEPGQHSNQPQHF
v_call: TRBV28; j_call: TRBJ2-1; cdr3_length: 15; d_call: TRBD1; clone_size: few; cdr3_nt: TGTGCCAGTCGCCCCGGGACAGGGGGCTACAATGAGCAGTTCTTC; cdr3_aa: CASRPGTGGYNEQFF
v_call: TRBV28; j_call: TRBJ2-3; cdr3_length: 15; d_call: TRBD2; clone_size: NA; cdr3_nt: TGTGCCAGCAGTTTAGCGGGAGGGCGGACAGATACGCAGTATTTT; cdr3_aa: CASSLAGGRTDTQYF
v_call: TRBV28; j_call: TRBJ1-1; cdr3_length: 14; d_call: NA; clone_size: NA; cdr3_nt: TGTGCCAGCGGGGAGGGGAGCATGAACACTGAAGCTTTCTTT; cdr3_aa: CASGEGSMNTEAFF
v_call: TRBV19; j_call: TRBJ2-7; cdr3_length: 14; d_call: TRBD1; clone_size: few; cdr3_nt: TGTGCCAGTAGTTTCCGGGACAGGGATGGCGAGCAGTACTTC; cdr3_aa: CASSFRDRDGEQYF
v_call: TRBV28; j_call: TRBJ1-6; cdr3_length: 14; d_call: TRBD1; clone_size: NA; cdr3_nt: TGTGCCAGCAGTTTAGGACAGGGAAATTCACCCCTCCACTTT; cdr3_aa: CASSLGQGNSPLHF
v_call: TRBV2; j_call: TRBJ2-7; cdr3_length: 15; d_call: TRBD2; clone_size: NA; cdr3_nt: TGTGCCAGCAGTGTGGTGCGGGGGGAATTCAACGAGCAGTACTTC; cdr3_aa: CASSVVRGEFNEQYF
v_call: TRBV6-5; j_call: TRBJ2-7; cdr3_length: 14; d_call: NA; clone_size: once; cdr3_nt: TGTGCCAGCAGTTACCGACAGGCCTCCTACGAGCAGTACTTC; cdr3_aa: CASSYRQASYEQYF
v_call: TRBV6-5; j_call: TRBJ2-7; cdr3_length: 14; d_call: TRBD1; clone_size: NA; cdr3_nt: TGTGCCAGCAGTTGGGGACAGGGGAGCTACGAGCAGTACTTC; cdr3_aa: CASSWGQGSYEQYF
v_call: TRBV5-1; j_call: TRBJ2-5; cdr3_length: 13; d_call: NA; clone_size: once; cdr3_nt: TGCGCCAGCAGCTTGGTGGAGGAAGAGACCCAGTACTTC; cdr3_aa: CASSLVEEETQYF
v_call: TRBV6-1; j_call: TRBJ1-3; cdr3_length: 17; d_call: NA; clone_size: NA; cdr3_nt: TGTGCCAGCAGTGACCGACTAGCCTACGACATGAGAAACACCATATATTTT; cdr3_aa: CASSDRLAYDMRNTIYF
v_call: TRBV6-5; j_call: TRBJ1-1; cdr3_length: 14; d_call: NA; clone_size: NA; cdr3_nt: TGTGCCAGCAGTTACGACAGCGCGGTCACTGAAGCTTTCTTT; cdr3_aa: CASSYDSAVTEAFF
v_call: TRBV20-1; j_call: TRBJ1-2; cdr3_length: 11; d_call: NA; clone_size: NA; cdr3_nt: TGCAGTGCGAGCAGGGTCGAGGGCTACACCTTC; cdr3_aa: CSASRVEGYTF
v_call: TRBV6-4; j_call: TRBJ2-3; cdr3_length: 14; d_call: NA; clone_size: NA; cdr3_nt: TGTGCCAGCAGTGACTTCCCTCTAGTGGATACGCAGTATTTT; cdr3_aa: CASSDFPLVDTQYF
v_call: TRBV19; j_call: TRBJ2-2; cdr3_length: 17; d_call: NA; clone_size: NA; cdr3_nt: TGTGCCAGTAGTATAGATCTATGGGCAGCGAACACCGGGGAGCTGTTTTTT; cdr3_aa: CASSIDLWAANTGELFF
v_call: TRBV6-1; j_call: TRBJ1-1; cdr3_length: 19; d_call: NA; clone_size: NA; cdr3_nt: TGTGCCAGCAGTGGCCCCAGCATGGGGGTCGGGGGGTTGAACACTGAAGCTTTCTTT; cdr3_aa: CASSGPSMGVGGLNTEAFF
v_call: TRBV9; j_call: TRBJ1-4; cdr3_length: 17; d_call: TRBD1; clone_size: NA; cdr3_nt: TGTGCCAGCAGCGTAGCTTACGGACAGGGGCCTAATGAAAAACTGTTTTTT; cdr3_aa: CASSVAYGQGPNEKLFF
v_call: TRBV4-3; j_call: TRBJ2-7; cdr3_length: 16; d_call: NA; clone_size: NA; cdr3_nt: TGCGCCAGCAGCCAAGATATCAGGGGTCCGGCCTACGAGCAGTACTTC; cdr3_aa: CASSQDIRGPAYEQYF
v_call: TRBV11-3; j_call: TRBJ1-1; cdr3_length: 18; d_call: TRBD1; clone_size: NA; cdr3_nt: TGTGCCAGCAGCCTGGGGACAGGGGGCGCAGGGAGGAACACTGAAGCTTTCTTT; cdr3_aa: CASSLGTGGAGRNTEAFF
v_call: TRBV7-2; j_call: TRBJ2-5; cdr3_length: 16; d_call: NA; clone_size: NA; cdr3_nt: TGTGCCAGCAGCTTACTCCCCCGGGGGATCCAAGAGACCCAGTACTTC; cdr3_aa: CASSLLPRGIQETQYF
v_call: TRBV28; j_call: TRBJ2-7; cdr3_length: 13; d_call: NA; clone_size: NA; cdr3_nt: TGTGCCAGCAGTCCCCAGACAGGATCCGAGCAGTACTTC; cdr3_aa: CASSPQTGSEQYF
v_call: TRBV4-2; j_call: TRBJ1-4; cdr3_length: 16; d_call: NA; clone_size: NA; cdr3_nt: TGTGCCAGCAGCCAAGATCAGGGGCTTGGCTATGAAAAACTGTTTTTT; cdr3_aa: CASSQDQGLGYEKLFF
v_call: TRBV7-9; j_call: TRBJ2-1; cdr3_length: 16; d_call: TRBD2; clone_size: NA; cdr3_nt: TGTGCCAGCAGCCCCCGAGGACTAGCGCCTTACAATGAGCAGTTCTTC; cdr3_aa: CASSPRGLAPYNEQFF
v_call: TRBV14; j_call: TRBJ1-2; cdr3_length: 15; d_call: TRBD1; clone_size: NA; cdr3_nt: TGTGCCAGCAGCCCCGTGACAGGGGGCCACAGAGGCTACACCTTC; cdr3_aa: CASSPVTGGHRGYTF
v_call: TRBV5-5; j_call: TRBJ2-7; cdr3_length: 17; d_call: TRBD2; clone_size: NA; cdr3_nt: TGTGCCAGCAGCCTCGGACTAGCGGGAGTAATATCCTACGAGCAGTACTTC; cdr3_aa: CASSLGLAGVISYEQYF
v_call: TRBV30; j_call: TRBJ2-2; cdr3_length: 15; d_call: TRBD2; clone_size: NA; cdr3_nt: TGTGCCTGGACCAAACTAGCGGGAAGGACCGGGGAGCTGTTTTTT; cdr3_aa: CAWTKLAGRTGELFF
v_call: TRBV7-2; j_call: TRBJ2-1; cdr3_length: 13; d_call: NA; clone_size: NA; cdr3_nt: TGTGCCAGCAGCTTAGGACTGGGGCTAAGGCAGTTCTTC; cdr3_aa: CASSLGLGLRQFF
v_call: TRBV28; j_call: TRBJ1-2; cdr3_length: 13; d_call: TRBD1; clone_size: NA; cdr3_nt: TGTGCCATCCCGAGACGACAGGGTAGAGGCTACACCTTC; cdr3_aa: CAIPRRQGRGYTF
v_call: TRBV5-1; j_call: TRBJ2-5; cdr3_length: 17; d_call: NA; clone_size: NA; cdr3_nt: TGCGCCAGCAGCTTGGCTCGGACACCAATGTACCAAGAGACCCAGTACTTC; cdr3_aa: CASSLARTPMYQETQYF
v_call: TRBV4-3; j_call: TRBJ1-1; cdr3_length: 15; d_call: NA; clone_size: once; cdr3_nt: TGCGCCAGCAGCCAAGGGTGGGGGGGGAGCACTGAAGCTTTCTTT; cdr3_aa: CASSQGWGGSTEAFF
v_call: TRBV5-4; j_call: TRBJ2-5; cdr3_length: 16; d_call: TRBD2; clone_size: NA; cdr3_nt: TGTGCCAGCAGCTTGGGTCGTCGAGGACTAGCGGGGGAGCAGTACTTC; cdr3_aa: CASSLGRRGLAGEQYF
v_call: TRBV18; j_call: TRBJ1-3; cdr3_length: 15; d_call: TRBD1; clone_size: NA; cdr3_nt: TGTGCCAGCTCACCGGGACAGGGGCCCGGAAACACCATATATTTT; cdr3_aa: CASSPGQGPGNTIYF
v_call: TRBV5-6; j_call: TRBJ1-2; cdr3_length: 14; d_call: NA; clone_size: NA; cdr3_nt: TGTGCCAGCGTCGTTCTGGGGGCTAAAAGTGGCTACACCTTC; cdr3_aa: CASVVLGAKSGYTF
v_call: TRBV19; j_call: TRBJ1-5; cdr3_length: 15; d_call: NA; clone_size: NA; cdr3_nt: TGTGCCAGTAGTCGGGAACAGGGATCAGGTCAGCCCCAGCATTTT; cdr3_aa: CASSREQGSGQPQHF
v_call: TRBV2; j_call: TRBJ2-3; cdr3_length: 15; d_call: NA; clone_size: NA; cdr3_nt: TGTGCCAGCAGGGCAGTCTCTGTACACACAGATACGCAGTATTTT; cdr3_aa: CASRAVSVHTDTQYF
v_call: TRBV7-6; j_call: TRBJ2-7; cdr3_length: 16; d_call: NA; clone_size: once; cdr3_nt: TGTGCCAGCAGCCTAACCACGGGTACAGACAGATACGAGCAGTACTTC; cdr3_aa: CASSLTTGTDRYEQYF
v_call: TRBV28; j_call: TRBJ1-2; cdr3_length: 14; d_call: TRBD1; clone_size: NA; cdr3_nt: TGTGCCAGCAGCTCAGGGGGTTCGAACTATGGCTACACCTTC; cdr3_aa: CASSSGGSNYGYTF
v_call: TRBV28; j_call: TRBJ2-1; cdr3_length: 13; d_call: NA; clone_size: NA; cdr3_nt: TGTGCCAGCACTCTCGAGACACACAATGAGCAGTTCTTC; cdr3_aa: CASTLETHNEQFF
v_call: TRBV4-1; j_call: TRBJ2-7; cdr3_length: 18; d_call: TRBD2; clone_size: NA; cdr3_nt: TGCGCCAGCAGCCGACGGACTAGCGGGCCCGATATATCCTACGAGCAGTACTTC; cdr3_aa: CASSRRTSGPDISYEQYF
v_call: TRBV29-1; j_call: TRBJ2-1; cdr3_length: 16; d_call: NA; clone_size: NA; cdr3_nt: TGCAGCGTTGAAGCCCCTAGTGGCCCATCCTACAATGAGCAGTTCTTC; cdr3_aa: CSVEAPSGPSYNEQFF
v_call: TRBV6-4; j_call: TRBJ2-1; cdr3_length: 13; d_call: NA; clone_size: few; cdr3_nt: TGTGCCAGCAGTGACTTTATCGACAATGAGCAGTTCTTC; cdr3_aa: CASSDFIDNEQFF
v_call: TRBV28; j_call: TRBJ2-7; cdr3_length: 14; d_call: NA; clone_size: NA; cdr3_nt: TGTGCCAGCAGTTCGAGCGGTATCTCCTACGAGCAGTACTTC; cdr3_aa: CASSSSGISYEQYF
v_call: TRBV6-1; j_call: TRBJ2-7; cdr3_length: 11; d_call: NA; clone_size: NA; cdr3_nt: TGTGCCAGCGGCAGGGCCTACGAGCAGTACTTC; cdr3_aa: CASGRAYEQYF
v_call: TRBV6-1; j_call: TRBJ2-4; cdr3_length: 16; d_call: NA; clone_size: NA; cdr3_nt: TGTGCCAGCAGTGAGGGGAACTTTCAGGGGGGAAACATTCAGTACTTC; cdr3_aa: CASSEGNFQGGNIQYF